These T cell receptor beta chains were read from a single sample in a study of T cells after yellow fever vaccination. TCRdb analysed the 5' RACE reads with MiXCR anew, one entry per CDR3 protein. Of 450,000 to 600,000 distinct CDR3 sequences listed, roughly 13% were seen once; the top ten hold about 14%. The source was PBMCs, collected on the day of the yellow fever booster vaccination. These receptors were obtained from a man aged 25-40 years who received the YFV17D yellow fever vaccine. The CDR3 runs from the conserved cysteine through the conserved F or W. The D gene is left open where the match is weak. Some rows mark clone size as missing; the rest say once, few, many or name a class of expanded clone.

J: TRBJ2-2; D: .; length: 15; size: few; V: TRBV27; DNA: TGTGCCAGCAGTTTATTGGGGGCGGGACCCGAGGAGCTGTTTTTT; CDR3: CASSLLGAGPEELFF
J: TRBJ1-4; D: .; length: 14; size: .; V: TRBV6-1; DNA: TGTGCCACCCGACCCGGGCAGGGAAATGAAAAACTGTTTTTT; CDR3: CATRPGQGNEKLFF
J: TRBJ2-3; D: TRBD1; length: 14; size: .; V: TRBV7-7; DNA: TGTGCCAGCGGGACAGGGGGCCGGGTAGATACGCAGTATTTT; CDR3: CASGTGGRVDTQYF
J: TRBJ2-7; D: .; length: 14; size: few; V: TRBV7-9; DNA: TGTGCCAGCAGCTCGACAGATAGAACCTACGAGCAGTACTTC; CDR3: CASSSTDRTYEQYF
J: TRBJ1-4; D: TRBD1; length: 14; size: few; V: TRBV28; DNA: TGTGCCAGCAGCAAGGACAGGCGTAATGAAAAACTGTTTTTT; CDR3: CASSKDRRNEKLFF
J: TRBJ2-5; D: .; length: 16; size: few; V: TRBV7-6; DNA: TGTGCCAGCAGCTTTTTTGGAGCGACAGACCAAGAGACCCAGTACTTC; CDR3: CASSFFGATDQETQYF
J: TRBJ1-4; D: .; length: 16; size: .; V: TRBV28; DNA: TGTGCCAGCAGTTTACCTTTCCAGGCCCTAGGCGAAAAACTGTTTTTT; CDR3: CASSLPFQALGEKLFF
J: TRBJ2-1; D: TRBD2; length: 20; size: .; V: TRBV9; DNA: TGTGCCAGCAGCGAATCGCTAGCGGGAGGTCCTAAGAGCTCCTACAATGAGCAGTTCTTC; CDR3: CASSESLAGGPKSSYNEQFF
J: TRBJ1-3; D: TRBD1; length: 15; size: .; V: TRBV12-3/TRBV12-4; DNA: TGTGCCAGCAGCCTTCCAGGGGGCGGCGGAAACACCATATATTTT; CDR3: CASSLPGGGGNTIYF
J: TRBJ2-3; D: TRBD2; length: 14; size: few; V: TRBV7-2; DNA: TGTGCCAGCGGGCCAGCGGGACTCGTAGATACGCAGTATTTT; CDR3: CASGPAGLVDTQYF
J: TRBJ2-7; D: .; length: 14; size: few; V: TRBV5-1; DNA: TGCGCCAGCAGCGAGGGACTGGGCTCCTACGAGCAGTACTTC; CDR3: CASSEGLGSYEQYF
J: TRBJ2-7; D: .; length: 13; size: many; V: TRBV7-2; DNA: TGTGCCAGCAGCAAACCCGGCGTTAGGGAGCAGTACTTC; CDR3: CASSKPGVREQYF
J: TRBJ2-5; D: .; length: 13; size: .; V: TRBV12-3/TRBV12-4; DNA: TGTGCCAGCAGTCCCCCGGGAGCTTGGGCCCAGTACTTC; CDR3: CASSPPGAWAQYF
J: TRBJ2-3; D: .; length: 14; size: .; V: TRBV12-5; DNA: TGTGCTAGTGGTGATACAGGGTCTGCAGATACGCAGTATTTT; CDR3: CASGDTGSADTQYF
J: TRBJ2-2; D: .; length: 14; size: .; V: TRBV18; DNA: TGTGCCAGCTCACCACAGAGGAACACCGGGGAGCTGTTTTTT; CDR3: CASSPQRNTGELFF
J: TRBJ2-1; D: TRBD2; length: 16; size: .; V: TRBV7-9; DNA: TGTGCCAGCAGCTTAGTGGCGGGAGTCCGTGGTGGTGAGCAGTTCTTC; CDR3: CASSLVAGVRGGEQFF
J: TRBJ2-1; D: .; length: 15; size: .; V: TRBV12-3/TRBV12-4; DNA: TGTGCCAGCAGTGCGGCCAGGGCCTACTACAATGAGCAGTTCTTC; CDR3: CASSAARAYYNEQFF
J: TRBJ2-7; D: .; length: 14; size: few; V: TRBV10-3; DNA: TGTGCCATCAGTAAAAACAGGGAGGACTACGAGCAGTACTTC; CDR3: CAISKNREDYEQYF
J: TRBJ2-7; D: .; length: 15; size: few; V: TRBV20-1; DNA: TGCAGTGCTATAGAGGCAGGGGAATTCTCCTACGAGCAGTACTTC; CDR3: CSAIEAGEFSYEQYF
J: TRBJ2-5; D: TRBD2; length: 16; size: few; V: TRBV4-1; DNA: TGCGCCAGCAGCCAAGATCCCTTGGGGAGGGGAGAGACCCAGTACTTC; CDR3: CASSQDPLGRGETQYF
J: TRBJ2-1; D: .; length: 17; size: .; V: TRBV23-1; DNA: TGCGCCAGCAGTCAATTTAACGGGGGAGACTCCTACAATGAGCAGTTCTTC; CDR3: CASSQFNGGDSYNEQFF
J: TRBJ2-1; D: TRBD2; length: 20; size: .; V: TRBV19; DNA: TGTGCCAGTAGTAGATCCCCGCTAGCGGGAGTGGGGAGGGGCTACAATGAGCAGTTCTTC; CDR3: CASSRSPLAGVGRGYNEQFF
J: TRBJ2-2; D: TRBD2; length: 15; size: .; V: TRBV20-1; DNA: TGCAGTGCTAGTGATAGCGGGCCGAACACCGGGGAGCTGTTTTTT; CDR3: CSASDSGPNTGELFF
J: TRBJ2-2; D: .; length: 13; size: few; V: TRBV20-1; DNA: TGCAGTGCTCAACTGACCACAACCGGGGAGCTGTTTTTT; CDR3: CSAQLTTTGELFF
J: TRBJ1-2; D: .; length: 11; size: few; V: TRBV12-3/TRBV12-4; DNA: TGTGCCAGCAGTAAATTAAAAGGCTACACCTTC; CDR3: CASSKLKGYTF
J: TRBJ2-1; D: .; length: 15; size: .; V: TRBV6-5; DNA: TGTGCCAGCAGTTACACAGGGACGGTATACAATGAGCAGTTCTTC; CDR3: CASSYTGTVYNEQFF
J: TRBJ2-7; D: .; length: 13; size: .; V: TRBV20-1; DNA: TGCAGTGCCACGACGGGAGCAGGGGGCGAGCAGTACTTC; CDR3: CSATTGAGGEQYF
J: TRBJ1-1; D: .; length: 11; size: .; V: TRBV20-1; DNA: TGCAGTGCCAGTGACAGAATTGAAGCTTTCTTT; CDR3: CSASDRIEAFF
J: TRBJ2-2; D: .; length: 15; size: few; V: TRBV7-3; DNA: TGTGCCAGCAGCTACGGGACGGCGAACACCGGGGAGCTGTTTTTT; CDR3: CASSYGTANTGELFF
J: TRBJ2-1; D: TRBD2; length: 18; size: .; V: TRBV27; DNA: TGTGCCAGCAGTTTATCCTCACTAGCGTATAGCTCCTACAATGAGCAGTTCTTC; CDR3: CASSLSSLAYSSYNEQFF
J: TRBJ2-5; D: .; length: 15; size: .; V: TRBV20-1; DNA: TGCAGTGCTAGTCTTTTCGGAAATCTCCAAGAGACCCAGTACTTC; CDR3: CSASLFGNLQETQYF
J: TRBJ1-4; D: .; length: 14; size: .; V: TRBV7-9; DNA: TGTGCCAGCAGCTCCCCCGGGGCCAGAGAAAAACTGTTTTTT; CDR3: CASSSPGAREKLFF
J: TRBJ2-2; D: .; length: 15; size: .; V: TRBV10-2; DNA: TGCGCCAGCGGAGGGCGGGGAGAGAACACCGGGGAGCTGTTTTTT; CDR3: CASGGRGENTGELFF
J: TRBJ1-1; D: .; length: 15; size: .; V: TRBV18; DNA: TGTGCCAGCTCACAGAAAACAGGGATGAACACTGAAGCTTTCTTT; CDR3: CASSQKTGMNTEAFF
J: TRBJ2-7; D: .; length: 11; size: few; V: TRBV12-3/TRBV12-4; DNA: TGTGCCAGTTCCGAGGGGTTTCGACAGTACTTC; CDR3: CASSEGFRQYF
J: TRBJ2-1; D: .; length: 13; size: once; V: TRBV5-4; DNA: TGTGCCAGCAGCTTGGGAGCGGATCTTGAGCAGTTCTTC; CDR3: CASSLGADLEQFF
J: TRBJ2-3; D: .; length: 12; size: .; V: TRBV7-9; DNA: TGTGCCAGCAGCTTAGAATCCGTTACGCAGTATTTT; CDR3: CASSLESVTQYF
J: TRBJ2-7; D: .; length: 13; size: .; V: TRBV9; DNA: TGTGCCAGCAGCGCCGGGTCATTCTACGAGCCGTACTTC; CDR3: CASSAGSFYEPYF
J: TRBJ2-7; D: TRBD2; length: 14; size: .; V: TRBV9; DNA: TGTGCCAGCAGCGTAGGATGCGGGAGTGCCGAGCAGTACTTC; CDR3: CASSVGCGSAEQYF
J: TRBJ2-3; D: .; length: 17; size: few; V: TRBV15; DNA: TGTGCCACCAGAGAGGGCGGTGGCAGGGGTTTGTCAGATACGCAGTATTTT; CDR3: CATREGGGRGLSDTQYF
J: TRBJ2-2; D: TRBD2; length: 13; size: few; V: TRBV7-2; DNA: TGTGCCAGCTTTCGCAGCGGGAACGGGGAGCTGTTTTTT; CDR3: CASFRSGNGELFF
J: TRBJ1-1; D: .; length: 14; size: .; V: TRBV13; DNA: TGTGCCAGCAGCAAAGGGGTCGTGAACACTGAAGCTTTCTTT; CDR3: CASSKGVVNTEAFF
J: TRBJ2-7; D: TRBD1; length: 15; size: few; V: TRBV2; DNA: TGTGCCAGCAGTAGGCAAGGGACAGATCCCTACGAGCAGTACTTC; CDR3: CASSRQGTDPYEQYF
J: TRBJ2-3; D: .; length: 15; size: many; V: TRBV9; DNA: TGTGCCAGCAGCGTATATTCGGGGAGCACAGATACGCAGTATTTT; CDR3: CASSVYSGSTDTQYF
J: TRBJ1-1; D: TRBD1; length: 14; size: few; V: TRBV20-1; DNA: TGCAGTGCTAGAGGGGACAGCATGAACACTGAAGCTTTCTTT; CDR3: CSARGDSMNTEAFF
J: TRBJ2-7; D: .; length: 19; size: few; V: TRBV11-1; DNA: TGTGCCAGCAGCCTGCTTGATGGTATAGGGCGCATTCGGTCCTACGAGCAGTACTTC; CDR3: CASSLLDGIGRIRSYEQYF
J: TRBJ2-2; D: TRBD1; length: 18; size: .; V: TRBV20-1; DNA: TGCAGTGCTAGAGATGGGCAGGGGGTCAGCGTTGGGACCGGGGAGCTGTTTTTT; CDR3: CSARDGQGVSVGTGELFF